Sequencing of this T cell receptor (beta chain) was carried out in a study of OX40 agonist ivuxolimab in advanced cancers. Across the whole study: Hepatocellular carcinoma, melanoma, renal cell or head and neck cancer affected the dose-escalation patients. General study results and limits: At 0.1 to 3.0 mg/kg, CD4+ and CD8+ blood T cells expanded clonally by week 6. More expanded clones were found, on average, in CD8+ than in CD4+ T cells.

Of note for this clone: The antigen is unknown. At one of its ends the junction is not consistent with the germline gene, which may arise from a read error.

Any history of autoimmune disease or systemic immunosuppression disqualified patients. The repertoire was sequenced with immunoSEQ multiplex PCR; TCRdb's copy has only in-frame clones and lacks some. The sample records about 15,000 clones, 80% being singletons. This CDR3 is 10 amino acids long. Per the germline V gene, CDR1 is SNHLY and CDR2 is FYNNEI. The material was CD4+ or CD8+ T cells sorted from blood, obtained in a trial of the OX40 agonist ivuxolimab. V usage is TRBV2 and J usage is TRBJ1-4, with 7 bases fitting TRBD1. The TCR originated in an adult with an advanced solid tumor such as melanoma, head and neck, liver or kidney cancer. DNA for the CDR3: TGTGCCAGCAGGGGCGACAGGGTGGTTTTT. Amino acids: CASRGDRVVF.